These 32 T cell receptor beta chains were sequenced from one sample in a study of cytomegalovirus exposure and HLA in healthy donors. Use of 60 Vbeta and 13 Jbeta primers characterized the PCR. Profiled with immunoSEQ multiplex PCR; TCRdb holds only in-frame clones, not every one. The sample lists 95,000 to 110,000 clones, roughly a tenth occurring once. The sequencing sample was made of PBMCs. These receptors were taken from a man aged 40-50 years in good health and CMV-seropositive.

This clone was seen a handful of times. The chain recombines TRBV28 with TRBJ1-5; no clear D gene. Trimming left V 5 bases short and J 4 bases short, with 12 bases between. CDR3 length: 14 residues. The V gene's germline CDR1 is MDHEN and CDR2 SYDVKM. CDR3 DNA sequence: TGTGCCAGCAGTACCCTACGACTAAATCAGCCCCAGCATTTT. It yields the protein CASSTLRLNQPQHF.

There are a few counts of this clone. The CDR3 nucleotides are TGTGCCTGGAGTGTCTTACGGACAGGGGGCTATGGCTACACCTTC. It yields the protein CAWSVLRTGGYGYTF. The gene calls are TRBV30 and TRBJ1-2; 10 bases are a match to TRBD1. The CDR3 has 15 amino acids. V lost 0 bases and J lost 4; bases outside the gene matches: 5. Germline V gives CDR1 GTSNPN, CDR2 SVGIG (reference sequence).

This clone was counted between two and nine times. The V gene is TRBV7-6, the J gene TRBJ2-1; possible D gene TRBD2, 6 bases. CDR3 size: 17 residues. CDR1 and CDR2 from the germline V gene are SGHVS and FNYEAQ. V was shortened by 5 bases and J by 7 bases, with 24 bases between the two germline ends. CDR3 coding DNA: TGTGCCAGCAGCCTCCTAGCTAATACCGGGGGAGGAAATGAGCAGTTCTTC. As protein: CASSLLANTGGGNEQFF.

In this sample, this clone turned up a few times. CDR3 DNA: TGTGCCAGCAGCTTAGCTAGGCTAGCGGGAGGGGCGGGTGAGCAGTTCTTC. Translating it yields CASSLARLAGGAGEQFF. The chain recombines TRBV7-2 with TRBJ2-1; 12 bases align to TRBD2. Germline CDR1 reads SGHTA; CDR2 reads FQGNSA. This CDR3 spans 17 amino acids. The V and J ends lost 0 bases and 9 bases, in that order; junction bases with no gene match: 9.

The genes are TRBV13 and TRBJ2-7; unclear D gene. The length of the CDR3 is 15 residues. V was pared by 3 bases and J by 7 bases, with 19 bases between. In germline, CDR1 is PRHDT, CDR2 FYEKMQ (reference sequence). CDR3 residues: CASSFVTRSTTEQYF. Written as DNA, the CDR3 is TGTGCCAGCAGCTTCGTGACCAGATCAACGACAGAGCAGTACTTC. The full variable domain, its missing parts supplied by reference TRBV13 and TRBJ2-7, is AAGVIQSPRHLIKEKRETATLKCYPIPRHDTVYWYQQGPGQDPQFLISFYEKMQSDKGSIPDRFSAQQFSDYHSELNMSSLELGDSALYFCASSFVTRSTTEQYFGPGTRLTVT.

This clone was seen a handful of times. The J gene is TRBJ2-1, the V gene TRBV7-9, with D possibly being TRBD2 (6 bases). The V end was cut by 3 bases, the J end by 7 bases, with 13 bases between. This CDR3 region has 14 residues. Germline values: CDR1 SEHNR, CDR2 FQNEAQ (reference sequence). Written as DNA, the CDR3 is TGTGCCAGCAGCTTTCGAGGCCTAGCGAATGAGCAGTTCTTC. It yields the protein CASSFRGLANEQFF. Filled out from reference TRBV7-9 and TRBJ2-1, the complete variable domain reads DTGVSQNPRHKITKRGQNVTFRCDPISEHNRLYWYRQTLGQGPEFLTYFQNEAQLEKSRLLSDRFSAERPKGSFSTLEIQRTEQGDSAMYLCASSFRGLANEQFFGPGTRLTVL.

This clone occurred a few times. V is TRBV14 and J is TRBJ2-7, with 8 bases fitting TRBD2. Germline loops: CDR1 SGHDN, CDR2 FVKESK. The CDR3 consists of 15 residues. J was trimmed by 6 bases and V by 3 bases; bases with no gene match: 10. CDR3 in DNA: TGTGCCAGCAGCCAGTCCCCTCCGGGAGGGGGCGAGCAGTACTTC. It codes for CASSQSPPGGGEQYF.

This clone was detected a few times. This rearrangement joins TRBV6-6 to TRBJ1-1; D is perhaps TRBD1 (5 bases). V was shortened by 4 bases and J by 6 bases, with 18 bases between the two germline ends. The CDR3 totals 15 residues. Per germline, CDR1 MNHNY and CDR2 SVGAGI (reference sequence). DNA of the CDR3: TGTGCCAGCAGTTTGTCCCGATCCAGGGTGTCTGAAGCTTTCTTT. Translation: CASSLSRSRVSEAFF.

This clone was seen many times. The J gene is TRBJ2-7, the V gene TRBV19; maybe TRBD1 (6 bases). CDR3 length: 13 amino acids. The ends were cut back, 5 bases at V and 7 bases at J, with 15 bases in the middle. Germline V gene sequence: CDR1 LNHDA, CDR2 SQIVND (reference sequence). The DNA for the CDR3 is TGTGCCAGTAGTTTCCGATCCCAGGGGGAGCAGTACTTC. As protein: CASSFRSQGEQYF.

The chain combines TRBV6-5 with TRBJ2-5; perhaps TRBD2 as D (5 bases). Trimming took 10 bases from V and 5 from J, leaving 14 bases between them. The germline CDR1 and CDR2 sequences are MNHEY and SVGAGI. This CDR3 has 12 residues. The CDR3, as DNA: TGTGCCACCTGGACTGTTTACGAGACCCAGTACTTC. Its protein is CATWTVYETQYF.

The chain couples TRBV4-3 to TRBJ2-2; a possible D gene is TRBD1 (6 bases). Trimming cost V 4 bases and J 5 bases, with 23 bases left between them. The germline CDR1 and CDR2 sequences are LGHNA and YSLEER. The CDR3 contains 18 residues. The CDR3 DNA follows: TGCGCCAGCAGCCTCCAGCGCCCGACAGGATTCAATACCGGGGAGCTGTTTTTT. Protein product: CASSLQRPTGFNTGELFF.

This clone was seen a handful of times. The gene calls are TRBV2 and TRBJ2-7; TRBD2 aligns across 9 bases. V shed 5 bases and J 1 base; nucleotides not matched to a gene: 3. CDR1 is SNHLY, CDR2 FYNNEI, per germline. This CDR3 is built from 14 residues. The CDR3 DNA follows: TGTGCCAGCAGTCCTAGCGGGGTTTCCTACGAGCAGTACTTC. This gives the protein CASSPSGVSYEQYF.

This clone was picked up a small number of times. This chain connects TRBV29-1 to TRBJ2-7, with 8 bases identical to TRBD2. V gave up 2 bases and J gave up 4 bases; unmatched junction bases: 1. The V gene's germline CDR1 is SQVTM and CDR2 ANQGSEA. The CDR3 is 12 amino acids. The CDR3 nucleotides read TGCAGCGTTGAAACTAGCGGATACGAGCAGTACTTC. Its protein is CSVETSGYEQYF.

The chain recombines TRBV2 with TRBJ2-7; D perhaps matches TRBD1 (5 bases). CDR3 size: 12 residues. Looked up from germline, CDR1 is SNHLY and CDR2 is FYNNEI. In DNA, the CDR3 is TGTGCTGCGCAGGGCGTCTCCTACGAGCAGTACTTC. This gives the protein CAAQGVSYEQYF.

The CDR3 loop reads CASSLGGSQDQYF. Here the CDR3 DNA reads TGTGCCAGCAGCTTAGGCGGGAGTCAGGACCAGTACTTC. The chain joins TRBV13 to TRBJ2-5, with D tentatively TRBD2 (6 bases). The germline V gene has CDR1 PRHDT and CDR2 FYEKMQ (reference sequence). The CDR3 is 13 amino acids. V dropped 0 bases and J dropped 10 bases, with 12 bases sitting between them.

This clone was seen a few times. This chain uses TRBV5-6 with TRBJ2-7; 9 bases match TRBD2. The CDR3 is made up of 15 amino acids. Germline V lookup: CDR1 SGHDT, CDR2 YYEEEE. Losses at the gene ends were 4 bases for V and 1 base for J; bases not matched to a gene: 6. The CDR3 protein is CASSLGLAGSYEQYF. The CDR3 nucleotides read TGTGCCAGCAGCCTCGGCCTAGCGGGGTCCTACGAGCAGTACTTC.

The chain carries TRBV2 and TRBJ2-1, with 7 nucleotides matching TRBD1. V shed 6 bases and J 4 bases; nucleotides not matched to a gene: 12. Germline values: CDR1 SNHLY, CDR2 FYNNEI. The CDR3 is made up of 16 amino acids. Here the CDR3 DNA reads TGTGCCAGCAGAGGCCTACAGGGGCAACCTTACAATGAGCAGTTCTTC. Its protein product is CASRGLQGQPYNEQFF.

There are a few counts of this clone. This chain links TRBV9 with TRBJ2-7, with TRBD2 as a possible D gene (6 bases). Looked up from germline, CDR1 is SGDLS and CDR2 is YYNGEE. Trimming removed 0 bases from V and 4 bases from J, with 14 bases in between. The CDR3 contains 15 residues. In nucleotides, the CDR3 is TGTGCCAGCAGCGTAGATCCGGACGGGAGTTACGAGCAGTACTTC. Translation: CASSVDPDGSYEQYF. The full variable domain, with the rest looked up from reference TRBV9 and TRBJ2-7, is DSGVTQTPKHLITATGQRVTLRCSPRSGDLSVYWYQQSLDQGLQFLIQYYNGEERAKGNILERFSAQQFPDLHSELNLSSLELGDSALYFCASSVDPDGSYEQYFGPGTRLTVT.

This clone was counted between two and nine times. V and J are TRBV7-8 and TRBJ2-5, with a tentative D call TRBD2 (5 bases). The length of the CDR3 is 12 residues. Trimming pared 8 bases from V and 5 bases from J, leaving 12 bases between. From germline, CDR1 is SGHVS and CDR2 FQNEAQ. CDR3 loop: CASSREYETQYF. The CDR3 nucleotides are TGTGCCAGCTCAAGGGAGTACGAGACCCAGTACTTC.

V is TRBV5-6 and J is TRBJ2-1; 8 bases agree with TRBD2. The germline CDR1 and CDR2 sequences are SGHDT and YYEEEE. There are 14 residues in the CDR3. Germline trimming cut 2 bases from V and 4 bases from J; bases unmatched to any gene: 2. DNA of the CDR3: TGTGCCAGCAGCTTTCCTAGCGGGTACAATGAGCAGTTCTTC. Translating it yields CASSFPSGYNEQFF.

The V and J genes are TRBV11-1 and TRBJ2-5; D is unresolved. The germline CDR1 and CDR2 sequences are SGHAT and FQDESV (reference sequence). Trimming shortened V by 4 bases and J by 5 bases, and 17 bases separated the two germline ends. The length of the CDR3 is 15 residues. The CDR3: CASSSTLVIRETQYF. CDR3 DNA: TGTGCCAGCAGCTCAACCCTCGTCATCAGGGAGACCCAGTACTTC.

This clone was observed a few times. The rearrangement joins TRBV19 to TRBJ1-3; no definite D call. The V end lost 4 bases, the J end lost 5 bases, and 15 bases lay between the germline ends. Per the germline V gene, CDR1 is LNHDA and CDR2 is SQIVND (reference sequence). The CDR3 consists of 15 residues. CDR3 residues: CASSTPSGERNTIYF. As DNA, the CDR3 is TGTGCCAGTAGTACCCCCTCCGGGGAAAGAAACACCATATATTTT.

The V and J genes are TRBV5-4 and TRBJ2-5, with D possibly TRBD2 on 5 matching bases. Trimming removed 4 bases at V and 1 base at J, with 20 bases between. Looked up from germline, CDR1 is SGHNT and CDR2 is YYREEE (reference sequence). The length of the CDR3 is 17 residues. The CDR3 protein is CASSRRGMGATQETQYF. In DNA form, the CDR3 reads TGTGCCAGCAGCCGCCGGGGTATGGGAGCTACCCAAGAGACCCAGTACTTC.

This clone was seen only a few times. V usage is TRBV2 and J usage is TRBJ2-7, with 7 bases aligning to TRBD1. Germline lookup yields CDR1 SNHLY and CDR2 FYNNEI. J lost 2 bases, V lost 10 bases, and 5 bases had no gene match. The CDR3 covers 12 residues. The CDR3 DNA is TGTGCCACTGGACAGGAGACCTACGAGCAGTACTTC. Translation: CATGQETYEQYF. The whole variable domain, remainder taken from reference TRBV2 and TRBJ2-7, is EPEVTQTPSHQVTQMGQEVILRCVPISNHLYFYWYRQILGQKVEFLVSFYNNEISEKSEIFDDQFSVERPDGSNFTLKIRSTKLEDSAMYFCATGQETYEQYFGPGTRLTVT.

This clone occurred a few times. This chain uses TRBV18 with TRBJ2-7; 10 bases align to TRBD1. The CDR3 is made up of 14 amino acids. The germline V gene has CDR1 KGHSH and CDR2 LQKENI. V was pared by 6 bases and J by 7 bases, with 9 bases of the junction left unmatched. The DNA of the CDR3 is TGTGCCAGCTCGTCCGGGACAGGGGACGATGAGCAGTACTTC. Translated, it gives CASSSGTGDDEQYF.

J is TRBJ2-4 and V is TRBV28, with 10 bases lining up with TRBD2. Germline CDR1 and CDR2: MDHEN and SYDVKM. There are 16 residues in the CDR3. The trim removed 8 bases at V and 3 bases at J, leaving 10 bases unmatched. CDR3 DNA: TGTGCCAGCTCCTACCCGAGCGGGAGGGTCAAAAACATTCAGTACTTC. Translation gives CASSYPSGRVKNIQYF.

This clone was counted only a few times. The chain joins TRBV19 to TRBJ2-2; TRBD2 aligns across 14 bases. The germline gives CDR1 LNHDA, CDR2 SQIVND (reference sequence). The V and J ends lost 6 bases and 8 bases, in that order; junction bases with no gene match: 8. The CDR3 consists of 16 residues. The CDR3: CASRAGTSGRRGELFF. The CDR3 DNA sequence: TGTGCCAGTAGAGCCGGGACTAGCGGGAGAAGGGGGGAGCTGTTTTTT. Looking up the rest from reference TRBV19 and TRBJ2-2 gives the full variable domain: DGGITQSPKYLFRKEGQNVTLSCEQNLNHDAMYWYRQDPGQGLRLIYYSQIVNDFQKGDIAEGYSVSREKKESFPLTVTSAQKNPTAFYLCASRAGTSGRRGELFFGEGSRLTVL.

Only a few counts were recorded for this clone. The chain recombines TRBV14 with TRBJ2-5; D is ambiguous. This CDR3 is built from 15 residues. Germline V gives CDR1 SGHDN, CDR2 FVKESK. V lost 0 bases and J lost 5, with 13 bases in between. The CDR3: CASSQDRPRGETQYF. For the CDR3, the DNA is TGTGCCAGCAGCCAAGACCGGCCTAGAGGCGAGACCCAGTACTTC.

In its sample, this clone was seen many times. This chain connects TRBV18 to TRBJ2-1, with a possible D match to TRBD2 (5 bases). The germline V gene encodes CDR1 KGHSH and CDR2 LQKENI. This CDR3 has 13 residues. The germline V and J ends were trimmed by 4 bases and 5 bases, with 9 bases remaining between them. Here the CDR3 DNA reads TGTGCCAGCTCACGAGGACTTGACAATGAGCAGTTCTTC. Translation gives CASSRGLDNEQFF.

This clone was found a few times. The chain uses TRBV28 and TRBJ1-5, with D unclear. V shed 5 bases and J shed 6 bases, with 8 bases lying between them. This CDR3 is 12 amino acids long. Germline lookup yields CDR1 MDHEN and CDR2 SYDVKM. The CDR3 DNA follows: TGTGCCAGCAGTCTCCCCCCTCAGCCCCAGCATTTT. It codes for CASSLPPQPQHF.

This clone was detected a few times. V gene TRBV7-8 combines with J gene TRBJ2-2; 10 bases are shared with TRBD2. With V trimmed by 0 bases and J by 2 bases, 6 bases remained unmatched. The germline CDR1 and CDR2 sequences are SGHVS and FQNEAQ. The length of the CDR3 is 18 residues. The CDR3 region has the DNA TGTGCCAGCAGCTTAGCGGCGCTAGCGGGGGCAAACACCGGGGAGCTGTTTTTT. Translated, it gives CASSLAALAGANTGELFF. The variable domain in full, with the rest retrieved from reference TRBV7-8 and TRBJ2-2, is GAGVSQSPRYKVAKRGQDVALRCDPISGHVSLFWYQQALGQGPEFLTYFQNEAQLDKSGLPSDRFFAERPEGSVSTLKIQRTQQEDSAVYLCASSLAALAGANTGELFFGEGSRLTVL.

This clone was observed a handful of times. CDR3 sequence reads: CASSQDLLTEAFF. The CDR3 region has the DNA TGTGCCAGCAGCCAAGATCTCCTAACTGAAGCTTTCTTT. The rearrangement uses TRBV4-2 and TRBJ1-1; D uncertain. CDR3 size: 13 residues. V lost 0 bases and J lost 5, with 7 bases in between. Germline loops: CDR1 LGHNA, CDR2 YNFKEQ.